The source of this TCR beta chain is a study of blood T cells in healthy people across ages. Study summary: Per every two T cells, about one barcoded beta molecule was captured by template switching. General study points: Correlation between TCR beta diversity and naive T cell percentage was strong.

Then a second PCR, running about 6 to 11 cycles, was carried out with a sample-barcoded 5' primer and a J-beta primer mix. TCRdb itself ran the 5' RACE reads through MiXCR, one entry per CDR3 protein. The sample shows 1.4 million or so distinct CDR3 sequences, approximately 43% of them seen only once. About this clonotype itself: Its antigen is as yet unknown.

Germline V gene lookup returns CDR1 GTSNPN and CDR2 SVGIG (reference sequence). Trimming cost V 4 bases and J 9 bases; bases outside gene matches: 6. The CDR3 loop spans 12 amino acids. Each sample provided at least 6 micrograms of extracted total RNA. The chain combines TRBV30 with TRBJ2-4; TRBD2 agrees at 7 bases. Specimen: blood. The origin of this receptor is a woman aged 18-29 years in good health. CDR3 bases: TGTGCCTGGACCGGGAGGAGAGGCATTCAGTACTTC. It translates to CAWTGRRGIQYF.